Below, 23 T cell receptor beta chains from the same sample are listed, as sequenced in a study of response to subunit inactivated influenza vaccine. A single record per CDR3 protein comes from TCRdb applying MiXCR to the RT-PCR reads. The table includes fewer than 200,000 distinct CDR3 sequences, around 8.8% detected once. Material: non-naive T cells sorted from PBMCs, obtained on the day of vaccination. These receptors originate from a man aged 45 to 65 who received an inactivated influenza vaccine.

V is TRBV5-1 and J is TRBJ2-7; D perhaps matches TRBD2 (6 bases). V was shortened by 0 bases and J by 2 bases, with 12 bases between the two germline ends. This CDR3 is 15 amino acids long. Germline CDR1 and CDR2: SGHRS and YFSETQ. The DNA for the CDR3 is TGCGCCAGCAGCTTGGTTTTGGGGGGAACCTACGAGCAGTACTTC. It is translated as CASSLVLGGTYEQYF.

This clonotype occurred a few times. This sequence joins TRBV4-3 and TRBJ1-6; possible D gene TRBD1, 5 bases. Looked up from germline, CDR1 is LGHNA and CDR2 is YSLEER. Deletions cut 0 bases from V and 10 bases from J, with 13 bases between. This CDR3 comprises 15 residues. The CDR3 reads CASSQDAGLRSPLHF. The DNA for the CDR3 is TGCGCCAGCAGCCAAGACGCAGGGTTAAGGTCACCCCTCCACTTT.

The rearrangement uses TRBV6-1 and TRBJ1-6, with a tentative D call TRBD1 (6 bases). The CDR3 loop spans 15 amino acids. Trimming left V 7 bases short and J 7 bases short, with 17 bases between. The germline CDR1 and CDR2 sequences are MNHNS and SASEGT. The CDR3 sequence: CASTYDRGENSPLHF. The CDR3 DNA is TGTGCCAGCACATACGATAGGGGGGAGAATTCACCCCTCCACTTT.

This clonotype was recorded a few times. The chain has TRBV24-1 and TRBJ2-3; 8 nucleotides agree with TRBD1. CDR3 length equals 17 residues. V lost 4 bases to trimming and J lost 2 bases; unmatched junction nucleotides: 10. Germline V CDR1 and CDR2: KGHDR, SFDVKD. The CDR3 nucleotides are TGTGCCACCAGTGACCGCCTGGACAGGGTTAACACAGATACGCAGTATTTT. This encodes CATSDRLDRVNTDTQYF.

This clonotype has only a few counts. V and J are TRBV20-1 and TRBJ2-5; tentatively, D is TRBD2 (5 bases). Germline values: CDR1 DFQATT, CDR2 SNEGSKA (reference sequence). Between the trimmed V and J ends, which lost 5 bases and 5 bases, there was a span of 12 bases. This CDR3 contains 12 residues. The CDR3 is CSALRSGETQYF. The CDR3 DNA sequence: TGCAGTGCTCTCCGGTCGGGGGAGACCCAGTACTTC.

The chain joins TRBV20-1 to TRBJ2-2, with D maybe TRBD2 (7 bases). V was clipped by 6 bases and J by 4 bases, with 18 bases between them. Germline lookup yields CDR1 DFQATT and CDR2 SNEGSKA (reference sequence). The CDR3 covers 15 residues. CDR3 amino acids: CSALRGGSGTGELFF. For the CDR3, the DNA is TGCAGTGCCCTTAGGGGGGGTTCGGGCACCGGGGAGCTGTTTTTT.

There are a few counts of this clonotype. J is TRBJ1-6 and V is TRBV10-3; D not resolved. From germline, CDR1 is ENHRY and CDR2 SYGVKD. The V end was cut by 11 bases, the J end by 7 bases, with 18 bases between. The CDR3 length is 14 residues. The CDR3 protein is CAVAPEEGNSPLHF. CDR3 bases: TGTGCCGTTGCCCCAGAAGAAGGGAATTCACCCCTCCACTTT.

This clonotype was counted a few times. The rearrangement joins TRBV20-1 to TRBJ1-6; maybe TRBD1 (6 bases). Germline CDR1 DFQATT, CDR2 SNEGSKA (reference sequence). The CDR3 covers 13 residues. Between the trimmed V and J ends, which lost 7 bases and 7 bases, there was a span of 14 bases. DNA for the CDR3: TGCAGTGTCCGGTGGACAGCAAATTCACCCCTCCACTTT. This codes for CSVRWTANSPLHF.

The sample holds a few counts of this clonotype. This sequence joins TRBV12-3 or TRBV12-4 and TRBJ2-2; the match to TRBD2 covers 7 bases. J was trimmed by 7 bases and V by 6 bases; bases with no gene match: 8. This CDR3 is 14 amino acids long. The DNA for the CDR3 is TGTGCCAGCAGGAAGGCGGGAGCCGTCGGGGAGCTGTTTTTT. Translating it yields CASRKAGAVGELFF.

This clonotype came up a few times. V and J are TRBV27 and TRBJ1-4; D is perhaps TRBD1 (5 bases). Per the germline V gene, CDR1 is MNHEY and CDR2 is SMNVEV (reference sequence). Trimming cost V 2 bases and J 5 bases, with 9 bases left between them. The CDR3 extends over 14 amino acids. The CDR3 loop reads CASSLVGANEKLFF. The CDR3 DNA sequence: TGTGCCAGCAGTTTAGTAGGGGCGAATGAAAAACTGTTTTTT.

The rearrangement uses TRBV20-1 and TRBJ1-1; 9 positions agree with TRBD1. Germline CDR1 is DFQATT and CDR2 is SNEGSKA (reference sequence). The CDR3 length is 14 residues. With 0 bases clipped from V and 7 bases from J, the junction kept 6 bases outside the gene matches. For the CDR3, the DNA is TGCAGTGCTAGAGAAAACAGGGGGCTCGGTGAAGCTTTCTTT. It specifies CSARENRGLGEAFF.

This clonotype was found a few times. This chain uses TRBV20-1 with TRBJ2-1, with TRBD2 as a possible D gene (6 bases). V was shortened by 6 bases and J by 0 bases, with 18 bases between the two germline ends. CDR3 size: 16 residues. Germline V lookup: CDR1 DFQATT, CDR2 SNEGSKA (reference sequence). CDR3 protein: CSAKARGSSSYNEQFF. The CDR3 coding sequence is TGCAGTGCCAAAGCGCGGGGCAGTAGCTCCTACAATGAGCAGTTCTTC.

This clonotype occurred many times. The chain combines TRBV7-2 with TRBJ2-1; TRBD2 aligns across 9 bases. Germline V lookup: CDR1 SGHTA, CDR2 FQGNSA. Unmatched junction bases numbered 4, after V lost 0 bases and J lost 7 bases. There are 15 residues in the CDR3. Here the CDR3 reads CASSLAASGINEQFF. The CDR3 coding sequence is TGTGCCAGCAGCTTAGCGGCTAGCGGGATAAATGAGCAGTTCTTC.

This clonotype was found a few times. The V call is TRBV2, the J call TRBJ1-5; D gene uncertain. This CDR3 region has 13 residues. V lost 3 bases to trimming and J lost 3 bases, with 6 bases between them. Germline V gene sequence: CDR1 SNHLY, CDR2 FYNNEI. In DNA, the CDR3 is TGTGCCAGCAGTGAGGGGTTCAATCAGCCCCAGCATTTT. Protein product: CASSEGFNQPQHF.

In its sample, this clonotype was seen a few times. This chain joins TRBV9 and TRBJ2-3; a possible D gene is TRBD2 (5 bases). Germline CDR1 is SGDLS and CDR2 is YYNGEE. CDR3 length equals 15 residues. Between the trimmed V and J ends, which lost 0 bases and 8 bases, there was a span of 16 bases. The CDR3 DNA is TGTGCCAGCAGCGTAGAAGGACGGGGATCGGGTACGCAGTATTTT. The encoded protein is CASSVEGRGSGTQYF.

This clonotype has a count of ten or more. V and J are TRBV6-2 or TRBV6-3 and TRBJ2-6; possibly TRBD1 for D (6 bases). Germline V gene lookup returns CDR1 MNHEY and CDR2 SVGEGT. With 5 bases removed from V and 0 bases from J, the gap between germline ends came to 11 bases. This CDR3 region has 16 residues. The CDR3 DNA reads as TGTGCCAGCAGTCTTGACAGGTACTCTGGGGCCAACGTCCTGACTTTC. Its protein is CASSLDRYSGANVLTF.

CDR3 DNA sequence: TGTGCCAGCAGCCAAGGGGGACTATCCCACTACGAGCAGTACTTC. This translates into CASSQGGLSHYEQYF. V is TRBV4-2 and J is TRBJ2-7, with 7 bases that match TRBD2. CDR3 length equals 15 residues. V lost 1 base, J lost 3 bases, and 6 bases stayed unmatched. Germline CDR1 LGHNA, CDR2 YNFKEQ.

This clonotype was observed many times. The gene calls are TRBV28 and TRBJ2-1; possible D gene TRBD2, 5 bases. There are 18 residues in the CDR3. V was cut by 5 bases and J by 0 bases, with 20 bases left in between. Germline assignment: CDR1 MDHEN and CDR2 SYDVKM. The CDR3 nucleotides are TGTGCCAGCAGTCCTCAACTAGGACGGCGAAGCTCCTACAATGAGCAGTTCTTC. Residues: CASSPQLGRRSSYNEQFF.

This clonotype came up a few times. CDR3 bases: TGTGCCAGCAACCCGGACGGGAACAATGAGCAGTTCTTC. This sequence encodes CASNPDGNNEQFF. This chain links TRBV7-9 with TRBJ2-1, with a tentative D call TRBD2 (5 bases). CDR3 length equals 13 residues. Trimming left V 7 bases short and J 5 bases short, with 12 bases between. The V gene's germline CDR1 is SEHNR and CDR2 FQNEAQ (reference sequence).

The chain has TRBV6-4 and TRBJ2-7, with D possibly TRBD2 on 6 matching bases. From germline, CDR1 is MRHNA and CDR2 SNTAGT. The CDR3 covers 15 residues. Trimming pared 0 bases from V and 1 base from J, leaving 10 bases between. The CDR3, as DNA: TGTGCCAGCAGTGACTCTGGGAGGAGGTCCTACGAGCAGTACTTC. It codes for CASSDSGRRSYEQYF.

At least ten counts were recorded for this clonotype. The chain couples TRBV6-1 to TRBJ1-1; the D is unclear. This CDR3 spans 14 amino acids. Germline V gene sequence: CDR1 MNHNS, CDR2 SASEGT. V was trimmed by 0 bases and J by 5 bases, leaving 10 bases between them. The CDR3 spells CASSEAHGLTEAFF. Written as DNA, the CDR3 is TGTGCCAGCAGTGAAGCCCACGGCCTAACTGAAGCTTTCTTT.

This clonotype was found a few times. V is TRBV4-2 and J is TRBJ2-5; 10 positions agree with TRBD2. The CDR3 is 15 residues long. Trimming cost V 0 bases and J 5 bases; bases outside gene matches: 3. Germline V gene lookup returns CDR1 LGHNA and CDR2 YNFKEQ. The chain's CDR3 is CASSQDQRGGETQYF. In DNA, the CDR3 is TGTGCCAGCAGCCAAGATCAGCGGGGGGGTGAGACCCAGTACTTC.

This clonotype was counted at least ten times. The CDR3 DNA reads as TGCAGCGTTGAAGAGACGGGGGGCTCCTACAATGAGCAGTTCTTC. Translating gives CSVEETGGSYNEQFF. The J gene is TRBJ2-1, the V gene TRBV29-1, with TRBD2 matching 7 bases. The germline V gene encodes CDR1 SQVTM and CDR2 ANQGSEA. This CDR3 is built from 15 residues. V shed 0 bases, J shed 0 bases, and the junction held 2 bases outside the gene matches.